The rows below give T cell receptor beta chains drawn from one sample of a study of technical replicates of blood from a handful of donors. Data came from immunoSEQ multiplex PCR; TCRdb stores just in-frame clones and leaves some out. The sample yields roughly 70,000 clones, roughly 94% seen once. The sequenced material came from T cells isolated from PBMCs. The origin of the receptors is a human donor in good health. CDR3s include the opening cysteine and the closing phenylalanine or tryptophan. The D gene is left open where the match is weak. The listing skips clone size in some rows; elsewhere it reads once, few, many or a size class.

clone_size: NA
j_call: TRBJ1-1
v_call: TRBV28
d_call: NA
cdr3_aa: CASRDSLNTEAFF
cdr3_nt: TGTGCCAGCAGAGACAGCCTGAACACTGAAGCTTTCTTT

clone_size: NA
j_call: TRBJ2-1
v_call: TRBV6-9
d_call: NA
cdr3_aa: CGLNEQFF
cdr3_nt: TGTGGCCTAAATGAGCAGTTCTTC

clone_size: NA
j_call: TRBJ2-7
v_call: TRBV14
d_call: TRBD1
cdr3_aa: CASKGQTTYEQYF
cdr3_nt: TGTGCCAGCAAGGGACAGACTACCTACGAGCAGTACTTC

clone_size: NA
j_call: TRBJ1-1
v_call: TRBV7-3
d_call: TRBD1
cdr3_aa: CASSFDRAMNTEAFF
cdr3_nt: TGTGCCAGCAGCTTTGACAGGGCCATGAACACTGAAGCTTTCTTT

clone_size: few
j_call: TRBJ1-2
v_call: TRBV18
d_call: NA
cdr3_aa: CASSPRDRNYGYTF
cdr3_nt: TGTGCCAGCTCACCAAGAGACAGGAATTATGGCTACACCTTC

clone_size: NA
j_call: TRBJ2-2
v_call: TRBV9
d_call: TRBD2
cdr3_aa: CASSVDRLAGVTYTGELFF
cdr3_nt: TGTGCCAGCAGCGTAGATCGGCTAGCGGGAGTAACATACACCGGGGAGCTGTTTTTT

clone_size: NA
j_call: TRBJ2-1
v_call: TRBV7-2
d_call: TRBD2
cdr3_aa: CASSSDSSGSTEQFF
cdr3_nt: TGTGCCAGCAGCTCCGATTCTAGCGGGAGTACTGAGCAGTTCTTC

clone_size: NA
j_call: TRBJ2-2
v_call: TRBV19
d_call: TRBD1
cdr3_aa: CASRQTGSTGELFF
cdr3_nt: TGTGCCAGTAGACAGACAGGGTCCACCGGGGAGCTGTTTTTT

clone_size: NA
j_call: TRBJ1-1
v_call: TRBV7-9
d_call: TRBD1
cdr3_aa: CASSHYRGPEAFF
cdr3_nt: TGTGCCAGCAGCCATTACAGGGGCCCTGAAGCTTTCTTT

clone_size: NA
j_call: TRBJ2-3
v_call: TRBV7-9
d_call: NA
cdr3_aa: CASTDGQHSTDTQYF
cdr3_nt: TGTGCCAGCACCGATGGACAGCATAGCACAGATACGCAGTATTTT

clone_size: NA
j_call: TRBJ1-2
v_call: TRBV29-1
d_call: NA
cdr3_aa: CSVEADRGYTF
cdr3_nt: TGCAGCGTTGAGGCGGATCGAGGCTACACCTTC

clone_size: NA
j_call: TRBJ1-3
v_call: TRBV28
d_call: NA
cdr3_aa: CASGPGPSGNTIYF
cdr3_nt: TGTGCCAGCGGCCCAGGGCCCTCTGGAAACACCATATATTTT